The rows below give T cell receptor beta chains drawn from one sample of a study of blood T cell repertoires in COVID-19. Sequencing used immunoSEQ multiplex PCR; TCRdb keeps in-frame clones, though not all of them. There are about 95,000 clones in the sample; approximately 87% occur only once, and about 17% lies in the top ten. What was sequenced was peripheral blood. Source of these receptors: a human donor in a cohort sampled during active COVID-19. The CDR3 runs from the conserved cysteine through the conserved F or W. Each record gives: clone size, V gene, J gene, CDR3 protein. Clone size is not always given. Where it is, it says once, few, many or a class for expanded clones.

NA	TRBV18	TRBJ2-7	CASSPRQEEQYF
NA	TRBV28	TRBJ2-4	CASTEGGKNIQYF
NA	TRBV3-1/TRBV3-2	TRBJ2-4	CASSQGRLASIQYF
NA	TRBV10-1	TRBJ1-1	CASQGDTEAFF
NA	TRBV3-1/TRBV3-2	TRBJ2-7	CASSQTGQTYEQYF
NA	TRBV13	TRBJ1-2	CASSLGTQPRGYTF
NA	TRBV5-1	TRBJ1-3	CASSSGGVYGNTIYF
NA	TRBV14	TRBJ2-7	CASSQVGGYEQYF
NA	TRBV19	TRBJ2-5	CASRRAGSGGTQYF
NA	TRBV3-1/TRBV3-2	TRBJ2-7	CASSSGRVSYEQYF
NA	TRBV19	TRBJ1-2	CASSAGRTNYGYTF
few	TRBV20-1	TRBJ2-7	CSASRGGDYEQYF
NA	TRBV5-1	TRBJ2-3	CASSLSRMRPQDTQYF
NA	TRBV4-1	TRBJ1-5	CASSPRGDGQPQHF
NA	TRBV7-9	TRBJ1-1	CASSLQGAQNTEAFF
NA	TRBV6-5	TRBJ2-7	CASSYGGQGSYEQYF
NA	TRBV18	TRBJ2-7	CASSRSGGIYEQYF
once	TRBV2	TRBJ1-5	CASRGPAGNQPQHF
NA	TRBV11-2	TRBJ1-6	CASSPDRVNSPLHF
NA	TRBV28	TRBJ1-6	CASTIGQSNSPLHF
NA	TRBV5-1	TRBJ2-6	CASSPEAGANVLTF
NA	TRBV5-1	TRBJ2-3	CASSLSLAATTDTQYF
NA	TRBV19	TRBJ1-6	CASNWGGQESPLHF
NA	TRBV7-2	TRBJ1-5	CASSLRSSGQPQHF
NA	TRBV18	TRBJ1-1	CASSQDRSNTEAFF
NA	TRBV2	TRBJ2-4	CASSEVVSRGNIQYF
NA	TRBV19	TRBJ1-6	CASSRGINSPLHF
NA	TRBV28	TRBJ2-1	CASSSGGAEDNEQFF
NA	TRBV30	TRBJ2-2	CAWSAGAWGTGELFF
NA	TRBV5-4	TRBJ2-1	CASSLASGGGNEQFF
NA	TRBV6-5	TRBJ1-2	CASSPLDRGIGYTF
NA	TRBV5-1	TRBJ2-3	CASSQPGQNTDTQYF
NA	TRBV5-1	TRBJ2-7	CASAHGQGRYEQYF
NA	TRBV19	TRBJ2-3	CASSMGNPGDTQYF
NA	TRBV5-6	TRBJ1-3	CASSFQGRGNTIYF
NA	TRBV12-3/TRBV12-4	TRBJ2-3	CASSFSSTDTQYF
NA	TRBV19	TRBJ1-1	CASAWDRGTTEAFF
NA	TRBV30	TRBJ2-1	CAWSLRQGGSYNEQFF
NA	TRBV6-5	TRBJ2-2	CASNGLAGSHGELFF
NA	TRBV5-6	TRBJ2-7	CASSLDIGGLRGQYF